Listed below are T cell receptor beta chains from one sample, sequenced in a study of OX40 agonist ivuxolimab in advanced cancers. The protocol was immunoSEQ multiplex PCR, while the TCRdb copy is restricted to in-frame clones and leaves out a portion. Among more than 60,000 clones, roughly 80% were seen once, and the ten largest hold around 1.7%. The source material was CD4+ or CD8+ T cells sorted from blood, sampled in a trial of the OX40 agonist ivuxolimab. These receptors all come from an adult with an advanced solid tumor such as melanoma, head and neck, liver or kidney cancer. Both conserved end residues are part of each CDR3. Each record gives: J gene, V gene, clone size, CDR3 protein. Rows give clone size only sometimes, using once, few, many, or a class for an expanded clone.

j_gene: TRBJ2-1
v_gene: TRBV28
abundance: .
CDR3aa: CASSAPDRINNEQFF

j_gene: TRBJ1-6
v_gene: TRBV5-1
abundance: .
CDR3aa: CASSPDRVSDSPLHF

j_gene: TRBJ2-7
v_gene: TRBV21-1
abundance: .
CDR3aa: CASGKYRGTHEQYF

j_gene: TRBJ2-7
v_gene: TRBV19
abundance: few
CDR3aa: CASSNAGYEQYF

j_gene: TRBJ2-3
v_gene: TRBV5-8
abundance: .
CDR3aa: CASSLGSLRTDTQYF

j_gene: TRBJ2-3
v_gene: TRBV2
abundance: .
CDR3aa: CASSSGWGAGADTQYF

j_gene: TRBJ1-6
v_gene: TRBV19
abundance: .
CDR3aa: CASSIETGNSPLHF

j_gene: TRBJ1-1
v_gene: TRBV5-5
abundance: .
CDR3aa: CASSPGQNTEAFF

j_gene: TRBJ2-5
v_gene: TRBV7-3
abundance: .
CDR3aa: CASSLTVQGAGETQYF

j_gene: TRBJ1-5
v_gene: TRBV19
abundance: .
CDR3aa: CASSATGLGQPQHF

j_gene: TRBJ2-3
v_gene: TRBV11-2
abundance: .
CDR3aa: CASSLDSYADTQYF

j_gene: TRBJ2-2
v_gene: TRBV2
abundance: .
CDR3aa: CASSEALAGNTGELFF

j_gene: TRBJ1-2
v_gene: TRBV11-1
abundance: .
CDR3aa: CASSYGQGGDYGYTF

j_gene: TRBJ2-2
v_gene: TRBV5-4
abundance: .
CDR3aa: CASSLSALMNTGELFF

j_gene: TRBJ1-4
v_gene: TRBV5-6
abundance: once
CDR3aa: CASSWGQGEKLFF

j_gene: TRBJ2-1
v_gene: TRBV5-1
abundance: .
CDR3aa: CASSLVGQQNNEQFF

j_gene: TRBJ2-7
v_gene: TRBV7-2
abundance: .
CDR3aa: CASSLVASYEQYF

j_gene: TRBJ1-1
v_gene: TRBV18
abundance: .
CDR3aa: CASSPRQGVDTEAFF

j_gene: TRBJ1-2
v_gene: TRBV7-8
abundance: .
CDR3aa: CASSLAPGGGYGYTF

j_gene: TRBJ1-1
v_gene: TRBV19
abundance: .
CDR3aa: CASVTGYTEAFF

j_gene: TRBJ2-5
v_gene: TRBV30
abundance: .
CDR3aa: CAWTGWAPQETQYF

j_gene: TRBJ2-7
v_gene: TRBV2
abundance: once
CDR3aa: CASSVGTGSVEQYF

j_gene: TRBJ2-5
v_gene: TRBV15
abundance: .
CDR3aa: CATSRDFGLGSGSVETQYF

j_gene: TRBJ2-3
v_gene: TRBV4-1
abundance: once
CDR3aa: CASSGGRGTQYF

j_gene: TRBJ2-1
v_gene: TRBV7-7
abundance: once
CDR3aa: CASSLGVHNEQFF

j_gene: TRBJ1-3
v_gene: TRBV6-6
abundance: medium-sized
CDR3aa: CASRLYSGNTIYF

j_gene: TRBJ2-3
v_gene: TRBV7-8
abundance: .
CDR3aa: CASSFGVSDTQYF

j_gene: TRBJ1-5
v_gene: TRBV6-4
abundance: .
CDR3aa: CASSDSKPRTGNQPQHF

j_gene: TRBJ1-3
v_gene: TRBV7-9
abundance: .
CDR3aa: CASIIGGEVSGNTIYF

j_gene: TRBJ1-3
v_gene: TRBV6-5
abundance: .
CDR3aa: CASSSPGFSGNTIYF

j_gene: TRBJ1-5
v_gene: TRBV10-3
abundance: .
CDR3aa: CAISDAGGRQPQHF

j_gene: TRBJ2-2
v_gene: TRBV29-1
abundance: .
CDR3aa: CSVDSANTGELFF

j_gene: TRBJ1-6
v_gene: TRBV19
abundance: .
CDR3aa: CASTPVGGSYSPLHF

j_gene: TRBJ2-7
v_gene: TRBV6-1
abundance: .
CDR3aa: CASSGGTENTYEQYF

j_gene: TRBJ1-1
v_gene: TRBV14
abundance: .
CDR3aa: CASSPVGGGYTEAFF

j_gene: TRBJ1-5
v_gene: TRBV2
abundance: .
CDR3aa: CASKPATSNQPQHF

j_gene: TRBJ1-2
v_gene: TRBV5-6
abundance: .
CDR3aa: CASYPVGQGYGYTF

j_gene: .
v_gene: TRBV5-4
abundance: .
CDR3aa: CASSLVSGFGEQYF

j_gene: TRBJ1-4
v_gene: TRBV15
abundance: .
CDR3aa: CATSRVQGPQGDEKLFF

j_gene: TRBJ2-3
v_gene: TRBV9
abundance: few
CDR3aa: CASSVEFEYGTSGGTYTDTQYF

j_gene: TRBJ1-2
v_gene: TRBV19
abundance: .
CDR3aa: CASRRGGFRSGNYGYTF

j_gene: TRBJ2-7
v_gene: TRBV27
abundance: .
CDR3aa: CASSPKGFSEQYF

j_gene: TRBJ2-7
v_gene: TRBV19
abundance: once
CDR3aa: CASCHTGDSSYEQYF

j_gene: TRBJ2-4
v_gene: TRBV29-1
abundance: .
CDR3aa: CSVEAGPRNKNIQYF

j_gene: TRBJ2-5
v_gene: TRBV18
abundance: .
CDR3aa: CASSRSQETQYF